A selection of T cell receptor beta chains follows, all from one sample in a study of OX40 agonist ivuxolimab in advanced cancers. The method was immunoSEQ multiplex PCR; TCRdb's version includes in-frame clones alone and lacks a portion of them. Seen here are more than 50,000 clones, around 85% observed once, and the top ten hold 3.5% to 4%. The sequenced sample was CD4+ or CD8+ T cells sorted from blood, obtained in a trial of the OX40 agonist ivuxolimab. These receptors were collected from an adult with an advanced solid tumor such as melanoma, head and neck, liver or kidney cancer. Each CDR3 is given with its conserved first and last residue. The order of the fields is D gene, V gene, J gene, clone size, CDR3 DNA, CDR3 protein. A D gene is named only where the DNA matches it firmly. Size tells how often a clone was seen (once, few, many) or the class of an expanded clone, and some rows leave it out.

d_gene: NA
v_gene: TRBV19
j_gene: TRBJ2-3
abundance: NA
CDR3nt: TGTGCCAGTAGTACCACAGATACGCAGTATTTT
CDR3aa: CASSTTDTQYF

d_gene: NA
v_gene: TRBV28
j_gene: TRBJ2-7
abundance: NA
CDR3nt: TGTGCCAGCAGATCCAGGGCTGGCGAGCAGTACTTC
CDR3aa: CASRSRAGEQYF

d_gene: NA
v_gene: TRBV5-4
j_gene: TRBJ2-4
abundance: NA
CDR3nt: TGTGCCAGCAGTCAGGACGCGAACTACCGAGGTATAGCCAAAAACATTCAGTACTTC
CDR3aa: CASSQDANYRGIAKNIQYF

d_gene: NA
v_gene: TRBV6-1
j_gene: TRBJ2-7
abundance: NA
CDR3nt: TGTGCCAGCAGTGAATGGGTAGGGCAGATTAAGGCCTACGAGCAGTACTTC
CDR3aa: CASSEWVGQIKAYEQYF

d_gene: TRBD2
v_gene: TRBV19
j_gene: TRBJ2-1
abundance: NA
CDR3nt: TGTGCCAGTAGACCTACTAGCGACAGCTCCTACAATGAGCAGTTCTTC
CDR3aa: CASRPTSDSSYNEQFF

d_gene: TRBD2
v_gene: TRBV7-2
j_gene: TRBJ2-7
abundance: NA
CDR3nt: TGTGCCAGCAGCCTCGGACTAGCGGGGGGCTACGAGCAGTACTTC
CDR3aa: CASSLGLAGGYEQYF

d_gene: NA
v_gene: TRBV15
j_gene: TRBJ1-6
abundance: NA
CDR3nt: TGTGCCACCAGCAGCTATAATTCACCCCTCCACTTT
CDR3aa: CATSSYNSPLHF

d_gene: TRBD1
v_gene: TRBV28
j_gene: TRBJ1-1
abundance: NA
CDR3nt: TGTGCCAGTAGGACAGGGGCCTATAACACTGAAGCTTTCTTT
CDR3aa: CASRTGAYNTEAFF

d_gene: NA
v_gene: TRBV7-9
j_gene: TRBJ1-1
abundance: NA
CDR3nt: TGTGCCAGCAGCTTTTCTCCCCAGCGGGCAGGTGGCGGAGGCACTGAAGCTTTCTTT
CDR3aa: CASSFSPQRAGGGGTEAFF

d_gene: NA
v_gene: TRBV21-1
j_gene: TRBJ1-1
abundance: once
CDR3nt: TGTGCCACCAAGGTCCCGGGACAGGGGGTGAACACTGAAGCTTTCTTT
CDR3aa: CATKVPGQGVNTEAFF